Listed here are 8 T cell receptor beta chains from one sample, sequenced in a study of identical twins. TCRdb itself ran the 5' RACE reads through MiXCR, one entry per CDR3 protein. This table holds 240,000 or so distinct CDR3 sequences, about 10% found once. Sample: memory T cells sorted from blood. Every receptor here comes from a man between 45 and 60 years old in good health.

The chain employs TRBV5-6 and TRBJ1-5, with TRBD1 matching 8 bases. The ends lost 4 bases at V and 0 bases at J; junction bases unmatched: 3. This CDR3 has 15 residues. Germline V gene sequence: CDR1 SGHDT, CDR2 YYEEEE. The CDR3 reads CASSAGGHSNQPQHF. The CDR3 region has the DNA TGTGCCAGCAGCGCAGGGGGCCATAGCAATCAGCCCCAGCATTTT.

The chain links TRBV4-2 to TRBJ2-7; perhaps TRBD1 as D (6 bases). V lost 1 base and J 2 bases, leaving 12 bases between the germline ends. The germline CDR1 and CDR2 sequences are LGHNA and YNFKEQ. This CDR3 has 15 amino acids. The CDR3 coding sequence is TGTGCCAGCAGCCAAGGGTCACAGGGACCCTACGAGCAGTACTTC. Its translation is CASSQGSQGPYEQYF.

This clonotype was recorded a few times. One base away lies a much larger clone, so this may be a sequencing read error. V gene TRBV6-1 combines with J gene TRBJ1-1, with a weak D call TRBD1 (6 bases). V gave up 6 bases and J gave up 0 bases, with 11 bases separating them. The CDR3 loop spans 14 amino acids. CDR1 and CDR2 from the germline V gene are MNHNS and SASEGT. CDR3 amino acids: CASSWGQLNTEAFF. The CDR3 region has the DNA TGTGCCAGCAGCTGGGGACAACTGAACACTGAAGCTTTCTTT.

Only a few counts were recorded for this clonotype. This sequence joins TRBV10-3 and TRBJ2-1; 11 nucleotides agree with TRBD2. Germline assignment: CDR1 ENHRY and CDR2 SYGVKD. V shed 2 bases, J shed 7 bases, and the junction held 10 bases outside the gene matches. The length of the CDR3 is 17 residues. CDR3 loop: CAISEVLAGGPNNEQFF. The CDR3 nucleotides are TGTGCCATCAGTGAGGTGTTAGCGGGAGGGCCTAATAATGAGCAGTTCTTC.

In its sample, this clonotype was seen a few times. This sequence joins TRBV7-2 and TRBJ2-5; D remains unclear. Germline lookup yields CDR1 SGHTA and CDR2 FQGNSA. The CDR3 extends over 14 amino acids. Trimming stripped 3 bases from V and 3 bases from J, with 11 bases between. The CDR3 DNA sequence: TGTGCCAGCAGCTTGGATACGGTTAAAGAGACCCAGTACTTC. Protein sequence: CASSLDTVKETQYF.

The chain employs TRBV5-1 and TRBJ2-7; maybe TRBD2 (9 bases). The CDR3 consists of 17 residues. The V and J ends lost 7 bases and 4 bases respectively, with 27 bases between them. Germline V CDR1 and CDR2: SGHRS, YFSETQ. The CDR3 DNA sequence: TGCGCCAGCCCAGGGGGCGCCAGCGGGAGGACCGGATACGAGCAGTACTTC. This sequence encodes CASPGGASGRTGYEQYF.

In this sample, this clonotype turned up many times. This chain links TRBV10-1 with TRBJ2-2; D is perhaps TRBD1 (6 bases). V was cut by 9 bases and J by 4 bases, with 12 bases left in between. There are 13 residues in the CDR3. The germline CDR1 and CDR2 sequences are WNHNN and SYGVQD (reference sequence). The CDR3 bases are TGCGCCAGTCGACAGGATGCCACCGGGGAGCTGTTTTTT. This codes for CASRQDATGELFF.

The chain links TRBV19 to TRBJ1-1, with D unclear. The CDR3 extends over 13 amino acids. Per germline, CDR1 LNHDA and CDR2 SQIVND (reference sequence). Trimming stripped 4 bases from V and 1 base from J, with 7 bases between. The CDR3: CASSTQRNTEAFF. The CDR3 DNA reads TGTGCCAGTAGTACTCAGAGGAACACTGAAGCTTTCTTT.